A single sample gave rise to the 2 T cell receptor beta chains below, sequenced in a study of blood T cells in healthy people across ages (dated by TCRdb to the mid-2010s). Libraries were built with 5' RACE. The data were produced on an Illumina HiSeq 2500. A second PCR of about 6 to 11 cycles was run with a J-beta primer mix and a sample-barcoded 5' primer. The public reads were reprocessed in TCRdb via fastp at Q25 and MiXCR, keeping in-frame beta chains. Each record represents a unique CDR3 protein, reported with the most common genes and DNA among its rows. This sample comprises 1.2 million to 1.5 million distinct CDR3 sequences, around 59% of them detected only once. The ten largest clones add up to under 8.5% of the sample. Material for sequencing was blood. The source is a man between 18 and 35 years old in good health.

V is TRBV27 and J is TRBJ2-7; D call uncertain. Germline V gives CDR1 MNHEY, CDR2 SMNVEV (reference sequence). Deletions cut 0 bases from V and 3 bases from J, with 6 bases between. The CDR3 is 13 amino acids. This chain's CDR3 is CASSLSWGYEQYF. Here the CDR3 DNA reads TGTGCCAGCAGTTTATCATGGGGCTACGAGCAGTACTTC.

The CDR3 DNA is TGCGCCAGCAGCCACCCCCTAGGGGGCGGGACGTCCTACAATGAGCAGTTCTTC. Protein: CASSHPLGGGTSYNEQFF. J is TRBJ2-1 and V is TRBV4-1; D is perhaps TRBD1 (7 bases). Germline V gene data show CDR1 as MGHRA and CDR2 as YSYEKL. The length of the CDR3 is 18 residues. V gave up 3 bases and J gave up 1 base, with 19 bases separating them.